What follows is one T cell receptor beta chain and its context. Its target is unknown. Germline V gene data show CDR1 as MNHEY and CDR2 as SMNVEV (reference sequence). Trimming stripped 7 bases from V and 1 base from J, with 13 bases between. The CDR3 has 14 amino acids. The record originates from a study of CD8 T cells in ankylosing spondylitis. General study results and limits: Significant enrichment of disease-linked clones was reportedly seen in matched ankylosing spondylitis synovial fluid. Previous work reported some of these motif variants in the synovial fluid and blood of reactive arthritis. Ankylosing spondylitis blood appeared to be characterized by a TCR beta motif of several highly homologous variants.

TCRdb fed the 5' RACE reads into MiXCR, producing one record per CDR3 protein. The sample comprises over 700,000 distinct CDR3 sequences, about 20% of which are singletons, and around 19% rests with the top ten. The clonotype comes from a male donor with ankylosing spondylitis. Source material: blood, either unsorted or a sorted T cell fraction (not recorded which). The rearrangement links TRBV27 to TRBJ1-1; D gene unclear. This CDR3 reads CASTIDGPNTEAFF. The DNA of the CDR3 is TGTGCCAGCACCATAGACGGCCCGAACACTGAAGCTTTCTTT.